A single sample is the source of the 2 T cell receptor beta chains below, sequenced in a study of graft-versus-host responses after intestinal transplantation. Repertoires were generated with immunoSEQ multiplex PCR, while TCRdb's copy carries only in-frame clones and drops some. The top ten hold 5% to 6.5% of the sample, which has tens of thousands of clones, just under 95% seen once. Sequences were derived from PBMCs, sampled roughly 760 days after a first intestinal transplant, on the day of a second. The receptors were sampled from a human patient who received an intestinal transplant, so some T cells may come from the graft donor.

The CDR3 coding sequence is TGTGCCAGCAGTTCAACACAGGGTGATACGCAGTATTTT. It encodes CASSSTQGDTQYF. J is TRBJ2-3 and V is TRBV6-4; possible D gene TRBD1, 6 bases. This CDR3 comprises 13 residues. CDR1 is MRHNA and CDR2 is SNTAGT in the germline V gene. The V end was cut by 5 bases, the J end by 6 bases, with 12 bases between.

DNA for the CDR3: TGCGCCAGCAGCTTGACAGGACTAGCGGGACAAGAGACCCAGTACTTC. Its protein is CASSLTGLAGQETQYF. The V and J genes are TRBV5-1 and TRBJ2-5; 12 bases fit TRBD2. The CDR3 is made up of 16 amino acids. Germline V gene lookup returns CDR1 SGHRS and CDR2 YFSETQ. The V and J ends lost 1 base and 2 bases, in that order; junction bases with no gene match: 3.